A selection of T cell receptor beta chains follows, all from one sample in a study of cytomegalovirus exposure and HLA in healthy donors. Produced via immunoSEQ multiplex PCR; TCRdb's table is partial and in-frame only. The sample holds around 92,000 clones, about 80% seen once. Sequencing was done on a sample of PBMCs. The receptors were sampled from a female donor in good health and CMV-seropositive. Both conserved end residues are part of each CDR3. The order of the fields is D gene, J gene, V gene, clone size, CDR3 length, CDR3 protein, CDR3 DNA. A D gene is named only where the DNA matches it firmly. Only some rows state a clone size, as once, few, many or a class for expanded clones.

>TRBD2|TRBJ2-1|TRBV10-1|.|14
CASSAQREVSLQFF
TGCGCCAGCAGTGCACAGCGGGAGGTCTCTTTACAGTTCTTC
>TRBD1|TRBJ2-7|TRBV7-9|.|13
CASSLDRVEEQYF
TGTGCCAGCAGCCTGGACAGGGTCGAAGAGCAGTACTTC
>.|TRBJ1-1|TRBV10-3|.|13
CAIRETGYTEAFF
TGTGCCATCAGGGAGACAGGTTACACTGAAGCTTTCTTT
>.|TRBJ1-2|TRBV6-1|once|15
CASSQKTGGGYGYTF
TGTGCCAGCAGCCAAAAGACAGGAGGAGGCTATGGCTACACCTTC
>TRBD1|TRBJ1-4|TRBV5-1|once|16
CASSWTAGQGGEKLFF
TGCGCCAGCAGCTGGACCGCGGGACAGGGTGGAGAAAAACTGTTTTTT
>.|TRBJ2-2|TRBV5-1|.|13
CASSLTVTGELFF
TGCGCCAGCAGTTTAACAGTTACCGGGGAGCTGTTTTTT
>TRBD1|TRBJ1-4|TRBV7-6|.|16
CASSLSSGTGGEKLFF
TGTGCCAGCAGCTTGTCCTCCGGGACAGGGGGTGAAAAACTGTTTTTT
>TRBD2|TRBJ2-7|TRBV18|.|17
CASSGGFETSGTYEQYF
TGTGCCAGCTCCGGGGGGTTTGAGACTAGCGGAACTTACGAGCAGTACTTC
>TRBD1|TRBJ1-1|TRBV7-9|.|12
CSSSRTGQVTFF
TGTTCCAGCAGCCGCACCGGACAGGTTACTTTCTTT
>.|TRBJ2-1|TRBV7-9|.|12
CASSPHRDEQFF
TGTGCCAGCAGCCCCCACAGGGATGAGCAGTTCTTC
>.|TRBJ2-2|TRBV19|.|16
CASSFPKGWDTGELFF
TGTGCCAGTAGTTTCCCCAAGGGGTGGGACACCGGGGAGCTGTTTTTT
>.|TRBJ1-1|TRBV7-8|.|16
CASSLVQGLTNTEAFF
TGTGCCAGCAGCTTAGTGCAGGGGCTTACGAACACTGAAGCTTTCTTT
>TRBD1|TRBJ2-1|TRBV13|.|17
CASSLIAQGVFDNEQFF
TGTGCCAGCAGCCTAATAGCACAGGGGGTGTTTGACAATGAGCAGTTCTTC
>.|TRBJ2-7|TRBV19|.|15
CASSIAGETNYEQYF
TGTGCCAGTAGTATAGCGGGGGAGACCAACTACGAGCAGTACTTC
>TRBD1|TRBJ2-1|TRBV4-2|.|19
CASSQDRGLGKGSYNEQFF
TGTGCCAGCAGCCAAGACAGGGGGCTCGGAAAAGGCTCCTACAATGAGCAGTTCTTC
>.|TRBJ2-7|TRBV28|.|16
CASSPPLDSISYEQYF
TGTGCCAGCAGCCCGCCCCTAGACTCGATCTCCTACGAGCAGTACTTC
>TRBD1|TRBJ1-1|TRBV12-5|.|20
CASGFFLGTGTTTMNTEAFF
TGTGCTAGTGGTTTCTTTCTTGGGACAGGTACAACCACGATGAACACTGAAGCTTTCTTT
>TRBD2|TRBJ2-7|TRBV2|.|14
CASKTGTSPYEQYF
TGTGCCAGCAAAACCGGGACTAGTCCCTACGAGCAGTACTTC
>.|TRBJ2-7|TRBV7-6|.|14
CASSPSRESYEQYF
TGTGCCAGCAGCCCTTCCCGGGAGTCCTACGAGCAGTACTTC
>TRBD1|TRBJ1-1|TRBV28|.|13
CASSIIRTGEAFF
TGTGCCAGCAGTATAATTCGGACAGGCGAAGCTTTCTTT
>.|TRBJ1-5|TRBV9|few|14
CASSVGADNQPQHF
TGTGCCAGCAGCGTAGGGGCAGACAATCAGCCCCAGCATTTT
>.|TRBJ1-2|TRBV2|.|13
CASRGRETYGYTF
TGTGCCAGCAGAGGACGGGAGACCTATGGCTACACCTTC